Sequencing of this TCR beta chain was carried out in a study of CD8+ T cells in alopecia areata. Study-wide background: Those patients who were treated received oral tofacitinib, which was given at 5 to 10 mg twice daily for moderate-to-severe alopecia areata. Severity in treated patients was scored by percentage of scalp area affected. Study-level results: Clonality in the scalp and expanded CD8+ clones ranked among the top 100 were significantly decreased by tofacitinib.

The V gene end was trimmed by 3 bases and the J gene end by 3 bases; junction bases not matched to a gene: 9. Germline CDR1 is GTSNPN and CDR2 is SVGIG (reference sequence). This CDR3 is 16 amino acids long. Details on this clone: The target antigen is unknown.

Extracted RNA was reverse transcribed, and the resulting cDNA served as sequencing template. Here immunoSEQ multiplex PCR was the method, and the copy in TCRdb shows in-frame clones only, minus some. The table records roughly 200,000 clones, about three fifths of them present only once. As for treatment: oral pan-JAK inhibitor, 5-10 mg twice daily. The sample consisted of CD8+ T cells sorted from blood, taken at week 24, from a patient treated with tofacitinib. The clonotype was recovered from a human donor with alopecia areata. V and J are TRBV30 and TRBJ1-4; the match to TRBD1 covers 8 bases. CDR3 in DNA: TGTGCCTGGAGAAGAGGTGACAGGGGCTCTAATGAAAAACTGTTTTTT. It yields the protein CAWRRGDRGSNEKLFF.